This T cell receptor (beta chain) was identified in a study of T cells after yellow fever vaccination. Study findings and constraints: High-abundance clonotypes from the bulk population could contaminate FACS-sorted repertoires. Researchers noted that a small share of clonotypes showed up in both CD4 and CD8 compartments. The secondary response was weaker but peaked faster, day 5 versus 15.

Trimming took 2 bases from V and 6 from J; bases not matched to a gene: 6. The CDR3 spans 14 residues. The germline gives CDR1 SGDLS, CDR2 YYNGEE. Each CDR3 protein gets one entry after TCRdb re-called the 5' RACE reads with MiXCR. The table has 200,000 to 300,000 distinct CDR3 sequences, around 6.7% seen once. A remark on this clonotype: Its specificity is unknown.

Sequenced here: CD4+ T cells sorted from PBMCs, sampled on the day of the yellow fever booster vaccination. The chain links TRBV9 to TRBJ1-2; TRBD1 aligns across 8 bases. This sequence originates from a man aged 30 to 39 who received the YFV17D yellow fever vaccine. The CDR3 DNA reads as TGTGCCAGCAGCGTCCCAGGGGGCGCGAATGGCTACACCTTC. It is translated as CASSVPGGANGYTF.